These 17 T cell receptor beta chains came from one sample sequenced in a study of cytomegalovirus exposure and HLA in healthy donors. Libraries were prepared by immunoSEQ multiplex PCR; TCRdb keeps only in-frame clonotypes and omits some of them. Of approximately 98,000 clones detected, 95% appear once; the ten largest clones hold 0.67%. Sequences were obtained from PBMCs. The receptors shown here come from a woman aged 18-29 years in good health and CMV-seronegative.

The chain combines TRBV7-2 with TRBJ2-5, with D tentatively TRBD2 (6 bases). The germline V gene encodes CDR1 SGHTA and CDR2 FQGNSA. This CDR3 spans 14 amino acids. V gave up 0 bases and J gave up 5 bases, with 10 bases separating them. CDR3 in amino acids: CASSLAGGGETQYF. The CDR3, as DNA: TGTGCCAGCAGCTTAGCGGGGGGTGGGGAGACCCAGTACTTC.

The chain combines TRBV5-5 with TRBJ1-1, with D uncertain. CDR1 is SGHKS, CDR2 YYEKEE, per germline (reference sequence). Trimming removed 4 bases at V and 0 bases at J, with 7 bases between. The CDR3 loop spans 13 amino acids. CDR3 nucleotides: TGTGCCAGCAGCGGAGGTTTGAACACTGAAGCTTTCTTT. It yields the protein CASSGGLNTEAFF.

This chain connects TRBV5-6 to TRBJ2-7; D may be TRBD2 (6 bases). CDR1 and CDR2 (germline): SGHDT, YYEEEE. CDR3 length: 13 amino acids. The ends were cut back, 4 bases at V and 5 bases at J, with 13 bases in the middle. CDR3 nucleotides: TGTGCCAGCAGCCCGGGGAGGCCTCACGAGCAGTACTTC. The encoded protein is CASSPGRPHEQYF.

The chain recombines TRBV5-6 with TRBJ2-7; D possibly corresponds to TRBD1 (6 bases). Trimming pared 3 bases from V and 5 bases from J, leaving 18 bases between. Germline V gene lookup returns CDR1 SGHDT and CDR2 YYEEEE. This CDR3 contains 15 residues. The CDR3 reads CASSSAGAYLDEQYF. The CDR3 DNA is TGTGCCAGCAGCTCCGCAGGGGCCTATTTGGACGAGCAGTACTTC.

The rearrangement joins TRBV18 to TRBJ2-3; tentative D call: TRBD1 (6 bases). The CDR3 totals 14 residues. Per germline, CDR1 KGHSH and CDR2 LQKENI. Between the trimmed V and J ends, which lost 5 bases and 6 bases, there was a span of 15 bases. The CDR3 nucleotides are TGTGCCAGCTCAGACAGGCACGCAGGGGATACGCAGTATTTT. This codes for CASSDRHAGDTQYF.

This clone was recorded once. The chain carries TRBV9 and TRBJ1-1; possible D gene TRBD1, 5 bases. Germline CDR1 reads SGDLS; CDR2 reads YYNGEE. V dropped 4 bases and J dropped 1 base, with 17 bases sitting between them. This CDR3 spans 16 amino acids. CDR3: CASSSNPGGTNTEAFF. CDR3 nucleotide sequence: TGTGCCAGCAGCAGTAACCCGGGGGGGACGAACACTGAAGCTTTCTTT.

This clone showed up just a few times. CDR3 DNA sequence: TGCGCCAGCAGCCAGGGGGGACCCCGCACAGATACGCAGTATTTT. Translation: CASSQGGPRTDTQYF. This chain joins TRBV4-1 and TRBJ2-3, with TRBD2 as a possible D gene (6 bases). The germline V gene has CDR1 MGHRA and CDR2 YSYEKL. The CDR3 contains 15 residues. With 3 bases removed from V and 1 base from J, the gap between germline ends came to 11 bases.

The chain has TRBV4-1 and TRBJ2-7; TRBD1 aligns across 10 bases. Germline CDR1 is MGHRA and CDR2 is YSYEKL. The J segment lost 6 bases and the V segment lost 4 bases, leaving 6 bases of the junction unmatched. CDR3 length: 14 residues. DNA for the CDR3: TGCGCCAGCAGCCTGGGACAGGGGTTGAGCGAGCAGTACTTC. As protein: CASSLGQGLSEQYF.

J is TRBJ1-1 and V is TRBV2, with D maybe TRBD1 (5 bases). With 6 bases removed from V and 1 base from J, the gap between germline ends came to 15 bases. The CDR3 spans 15 residues. Germline loops: CDR1 SNHLY, CDR2 FYNNEI. The CDR3 region is CASRDQGMRNTEAFF. CDR3 nucleotide sequence: TGTGCCAGCAGAGACCAGGGAATGAGGAACACTGAAGCTTTCTTT.

The J gene is TRBJ2-1, the V gene TRBV19; 7 nucleotides match TRBD1. The CDR3 runs 17 residues. V lost 3 bases to trimming and J lost 4 bases; unmatched junction nucleotides: 12. The germline V gene has CDR1 LNHDA and CDR2 SQIVND (reference sequence). For the CDR3, the DNA is TGTGCCAGTAGTATGTCAAGCGAGACAGGGCCTTACAATGAGCAGTTCTTC. This sequence encodes CASSMSSETGPYNEQFF.

The genes are TRBV5-4 and TRBJ2-3; TRBD2 is a possible D gene (5 bases). The CDR3 is 17 amino acids. Trimming pared 4 bases from V and 1 base from J, leaving 19 bases between. Germline CDR1 SGHNT, CDR2 YYREEE (reference sequence). The CDR3 DNA reads as TGTGCCAGCAGCCCTGGAGGTCCCCCTGGGGGCACAGATACGCAGTATTTT. This translates into CASSPGGPPGGTDTQYF.

This rearrangement joins TRBV5-1 to TRBJ2-3, with 10 bases lining up with TRBD1. Trimming removed 4 bases from V and 5 bases from J; junction bases left unmatched: 4. The CDR3 covers 14 residues. The germline gives CDR1 SGHRS, CDR2 YFSETQ. In nucleotides, the CDR3 is TGCGCCAGCAGCCTGACAGGGGGCGAAGATACGCAGTATTTT. Its translation: CASSLTGGEDTQYF.

The CDR3 reads CASSLWYRGEQYF. In nucleotides, the CDR3 is TGTGCCAGCAGCTTGTGGTATAGGGGCGAGCAGTACTTC. The chain employs TRBV5-8 and TRBJ2-7; weak D call: TRBD1 (5 bases). The CDR3 runs 13 residues. V dropped 1 base and J dropped 6 bases, with 11 bases sitting between them. Germline CDR1 SGHTS, CDR2 YDEGEE.

The V gene is TRBV19, the J gene TRBJ1-1, with D possibly TRBD1 on 6 matching bases. In germline, CDR1 is LNHDA, CDR2 SQIVND (reference sequence). Trimming took off 7 bases at V and 1 base at J, with 19 bases between the two ends. There are 16 residues in the CDR3. Here the CDR3 reads CASTQRGDRPNTEAFF. The CDR3 DNA sequence: TGTGCCAGTACCCAACGCGGAGACAGGCCGAACACTGAAGCTTTCTTT. The full variable domain, its missing parts supplied by reference TRBV19 and TRBJ1-1, is DGGITQSPKYLFRKEGQNVTLSCEQNLNHDAMYWYRQDPGQGLRLIYYSQIVNDFQKGDIAEGYSVSREKKESFPLTVTSAQKNPTAFYLCASTQRGDRPNTEAFFGQGTRLTVV.

The chain employs TRBV28 and TRBJ2-5; 8 bases are shared with TRBD2. Germline CDR1 and CDR2: MDHEN and SYDVKM. The CDR3 is made up of 15 amino acids. The J segment lost 5 bases and the V segment lost 4 bases, leaving 9 bases of the junction unmatched. This chain's CDR3 is CASSSPGGGGETQYF. CDR3 in DNA: TGTGCCAGCAGTTCTCCGGGTGGCGGGGGGGAGACCCAGTACTTC.

This clone was observed a single time. The chain couples TRBV27 to TRBJ1-5; perhaps TRBD1 as D (5 bases). The CDR3 is 17 amino acids. Between the trimmed V and J ends, which lost 6 bases and 5 bases, there was a span of 23 bases. Germline CDR1 MNHEY, CDR2 SMNVEV (reference sequence). CDR3 sequence reads: CASSPIAGRDLDQPQHF. DNA for the CDR3: TGTGCCAGCAGCCCCATTGCTGGCAGGGATCTGGATCAGCCCCAGCATTTT.

The rearrangement uses TRBV7-9 and TRBJ2-5; 7 bases align to TRBD1. Germline V gene lookup returns CDR1 SEHNR and CDR2 FQNEAQ (reference sequence). The J segment lost 7 bases and the V segment lost 5 bases, leaving 19 bases of the junction unmatched. The CDR3 is 17 residues long. The DNA for the CDR3 is TGTGCCAGCAGCCAAAAAGGGACAGAGTCGTTTTGGGTGACCCAGTACTTC. Translation: CASSQKGTESFWVTQYF. Filled out from reference TRBV7-9 and TRBJ2-5, the complete variable domain reads DTGVSQNPRHKITKRGQNVTFRCDPISEHNRLYWYRQTLGQGPEFLTYFQNEAQLEKSRLLSDRFSAERPKGSFSTLEIQRTEQGDSAMYLCASSQKGTESFWVTQYFGPGTRLLVL.